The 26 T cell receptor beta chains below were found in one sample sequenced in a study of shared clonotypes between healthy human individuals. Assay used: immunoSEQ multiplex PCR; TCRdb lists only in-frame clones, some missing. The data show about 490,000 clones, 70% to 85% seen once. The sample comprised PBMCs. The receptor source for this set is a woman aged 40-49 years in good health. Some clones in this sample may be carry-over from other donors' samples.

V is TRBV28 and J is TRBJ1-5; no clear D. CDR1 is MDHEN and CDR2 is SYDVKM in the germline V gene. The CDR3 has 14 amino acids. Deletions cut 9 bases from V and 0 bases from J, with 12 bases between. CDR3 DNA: TGTGCCAGTGGCCTGGTGTCTAGCAATCAGCCCCAGCATTTT. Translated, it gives CASGLVSSNQPQHF.

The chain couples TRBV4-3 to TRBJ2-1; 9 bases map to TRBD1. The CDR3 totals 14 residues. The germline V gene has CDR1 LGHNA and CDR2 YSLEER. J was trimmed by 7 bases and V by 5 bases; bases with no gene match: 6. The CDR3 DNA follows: TGCGCCAGCAGCAAGGGACAGGGATTAAATGAGCAGTTCTTC. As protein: CASSKGQGLNEQFF.

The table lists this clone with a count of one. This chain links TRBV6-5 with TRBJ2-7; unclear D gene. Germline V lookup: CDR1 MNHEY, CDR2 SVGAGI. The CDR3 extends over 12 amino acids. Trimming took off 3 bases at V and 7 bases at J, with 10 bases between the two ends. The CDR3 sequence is CASSYDSLEQYF. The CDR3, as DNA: TGTGCCAGCAGTTATGATAGTCTGGAGCAGTACTTC.

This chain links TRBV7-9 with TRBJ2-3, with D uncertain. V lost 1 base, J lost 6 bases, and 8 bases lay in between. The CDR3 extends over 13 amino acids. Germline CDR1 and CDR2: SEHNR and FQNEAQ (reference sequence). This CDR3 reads CASSLVSPDTQYF. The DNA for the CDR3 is TGTGCCAGCAGCTTAGTGTCCCCCGATACGCAGTATTTT.

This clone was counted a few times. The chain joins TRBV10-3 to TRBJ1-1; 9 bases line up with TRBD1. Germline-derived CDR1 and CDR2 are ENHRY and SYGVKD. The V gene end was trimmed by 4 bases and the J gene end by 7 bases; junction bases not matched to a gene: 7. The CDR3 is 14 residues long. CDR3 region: CAISVGTGSGEAFF. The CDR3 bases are TGTGCCATCAGTGTTGGGACAGGGTCTGGTGAAGCTTTCTTT.

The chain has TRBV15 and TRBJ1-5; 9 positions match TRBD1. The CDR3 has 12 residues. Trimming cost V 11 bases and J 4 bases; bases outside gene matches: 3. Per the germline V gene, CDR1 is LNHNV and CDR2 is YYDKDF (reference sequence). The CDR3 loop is CASGQGNQPQHF. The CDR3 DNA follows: TGTGCCTCAGGACAGGGGAATCAGCCCCAGCATTTT.

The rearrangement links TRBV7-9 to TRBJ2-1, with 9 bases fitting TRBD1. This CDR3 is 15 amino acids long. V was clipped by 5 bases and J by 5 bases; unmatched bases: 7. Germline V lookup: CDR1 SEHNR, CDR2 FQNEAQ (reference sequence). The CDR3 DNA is TGTGCCAGCAGCCACCCGGGACAGGGAAACAATGAGCAGTTCTTC. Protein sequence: CASSHPGQGNNEQFF. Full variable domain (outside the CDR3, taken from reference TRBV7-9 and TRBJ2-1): DTGVSQNPRHKITKRGQNVTFRCDPISEHNRLYWYRQTLGQGPEFLTYFQNEAQLEKSRLLSDRFSAERPKGSFSTLEIQRTEQGDSAMYLCASSHPGQGNNEQFFGPGTRLTVL.

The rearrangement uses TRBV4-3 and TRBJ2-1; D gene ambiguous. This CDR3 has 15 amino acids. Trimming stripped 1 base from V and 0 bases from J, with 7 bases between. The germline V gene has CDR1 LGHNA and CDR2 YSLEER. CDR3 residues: CASSQGTISYNEQFF. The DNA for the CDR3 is TGCGCCAGCAGCCAAGGCACTATCTCCTACAATGAGCAGTTCTTC.

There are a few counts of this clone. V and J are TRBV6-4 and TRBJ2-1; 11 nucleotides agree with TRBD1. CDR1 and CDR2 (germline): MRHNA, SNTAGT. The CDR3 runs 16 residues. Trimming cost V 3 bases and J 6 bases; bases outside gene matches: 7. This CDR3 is CASSESTGTGGNEQFF. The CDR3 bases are TGTGCCAGCAGTGAGTCGACAGGGACAGGGGGCAATGAGCAGTTCTTC.

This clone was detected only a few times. The CDR3 DNA sequence: TGCGCCAGCAGCTTGCGAACAGGGAGTTCCACAGATACGCAGTATTTT. Translated: CASSLRTGSSTDTQYF. The V call is TRBV5-1, the J call TRBJ2-3, with D tentatively TRBD1 (6 bases). V was clipped by 1 base and J by 2 bases, with 14 bases between them. The CDR3 contains 16 residues. CDR1 and CDR2 (germline): SGHRS, YFSETQ.

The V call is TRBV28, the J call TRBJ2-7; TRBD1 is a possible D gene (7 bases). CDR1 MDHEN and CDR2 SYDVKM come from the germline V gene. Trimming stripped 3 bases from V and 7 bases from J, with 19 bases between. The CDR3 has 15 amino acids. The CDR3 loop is CASSFGGRGAREQYF. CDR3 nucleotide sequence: TGTGCCAGCAGTTTCGGCGGCAGGGGGGCTCGGGAGCAGTACTTC.

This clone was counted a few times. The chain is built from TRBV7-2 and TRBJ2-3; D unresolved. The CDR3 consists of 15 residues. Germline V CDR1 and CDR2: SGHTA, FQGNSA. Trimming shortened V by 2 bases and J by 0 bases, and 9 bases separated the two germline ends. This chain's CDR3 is CASSLLVASTDTQYF. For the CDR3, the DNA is TGTGCCAGCAGCTTACTCGTTGCTAGCACAGATACGCAGTATTTT.

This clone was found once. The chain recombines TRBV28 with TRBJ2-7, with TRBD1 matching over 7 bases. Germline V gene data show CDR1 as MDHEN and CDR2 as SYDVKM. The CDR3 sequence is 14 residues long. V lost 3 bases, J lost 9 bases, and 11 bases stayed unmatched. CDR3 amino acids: CASSFQGVVLGQYF. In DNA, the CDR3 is TGTGCCAGCAGTTTCCAGGGGGTAGTTCTTGGGCAGTACTTC.

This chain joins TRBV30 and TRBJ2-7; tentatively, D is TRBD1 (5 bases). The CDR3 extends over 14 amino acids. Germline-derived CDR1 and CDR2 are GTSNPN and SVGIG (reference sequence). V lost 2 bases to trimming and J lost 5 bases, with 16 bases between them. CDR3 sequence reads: CAWSSQGDSDEQYF. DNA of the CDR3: TGTGCCTGGAGTTCTCAGGGCGATTCGGACGAGCAGTACTTC.

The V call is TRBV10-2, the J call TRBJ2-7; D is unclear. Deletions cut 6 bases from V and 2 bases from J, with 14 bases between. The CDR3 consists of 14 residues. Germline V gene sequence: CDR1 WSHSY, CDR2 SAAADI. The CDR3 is CASSTIKGPYEQYF. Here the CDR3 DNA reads TGCGCCAGCAGCACCATCAAAGGTCCCTACGAGCAGTACTTC.

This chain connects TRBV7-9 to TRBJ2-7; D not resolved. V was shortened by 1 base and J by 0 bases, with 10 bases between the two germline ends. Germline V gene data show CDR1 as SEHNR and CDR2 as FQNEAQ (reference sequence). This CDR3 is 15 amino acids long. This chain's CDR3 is CASSLGFEVSYEQYF. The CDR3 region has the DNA TGTGCCAGCAGCTTAGGATTTGAGGTCTCCTACGAGCAGTACTTC.

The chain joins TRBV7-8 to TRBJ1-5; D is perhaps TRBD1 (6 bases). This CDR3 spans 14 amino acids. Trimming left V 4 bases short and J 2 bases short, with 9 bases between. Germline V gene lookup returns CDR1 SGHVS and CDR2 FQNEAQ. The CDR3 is CASSYAGGNQPQHF. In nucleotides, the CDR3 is TGTGCCAGCAGCTACGCAGGGGGCAATCAGCCCCAGCATTTT.

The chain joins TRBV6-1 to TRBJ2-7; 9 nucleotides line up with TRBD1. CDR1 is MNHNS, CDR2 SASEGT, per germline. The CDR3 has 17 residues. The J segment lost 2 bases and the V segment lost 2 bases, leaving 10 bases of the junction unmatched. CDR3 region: CASSEHLGQGTPYEQYF. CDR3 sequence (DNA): TGTGCCAGCAGTGAACATTTGGGACAGGGAACTCCCTACGAGCAGTACTTC.

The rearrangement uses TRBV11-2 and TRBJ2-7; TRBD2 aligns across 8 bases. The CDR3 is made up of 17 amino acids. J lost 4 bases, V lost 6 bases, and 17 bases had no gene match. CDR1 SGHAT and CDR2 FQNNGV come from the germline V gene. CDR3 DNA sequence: TGTGCCAGCAGGTCGGGCCGGGGCGGGAGGTTTGGGTACGAGCAGTACTTC. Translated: CASRSGRGGRFGYEQYF.

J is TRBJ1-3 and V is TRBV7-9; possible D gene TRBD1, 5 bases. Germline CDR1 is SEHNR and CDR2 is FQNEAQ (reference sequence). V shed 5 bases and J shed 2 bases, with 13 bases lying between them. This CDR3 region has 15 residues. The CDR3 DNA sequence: TGTGCCAGCAGCCGAGAAGGGGTAACTGGAAACACCATATATTTT. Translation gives CASSREGVTGNTIYF.

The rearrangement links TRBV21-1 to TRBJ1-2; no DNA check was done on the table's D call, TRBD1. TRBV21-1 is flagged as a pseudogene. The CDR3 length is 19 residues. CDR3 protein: CATPLNRDRGSEDSYGYTF. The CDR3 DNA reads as TGTGCCACCCCCTTAAATAGGGACAGGGGTTCGGAAGACTCCTATGGCTACACCTTC.

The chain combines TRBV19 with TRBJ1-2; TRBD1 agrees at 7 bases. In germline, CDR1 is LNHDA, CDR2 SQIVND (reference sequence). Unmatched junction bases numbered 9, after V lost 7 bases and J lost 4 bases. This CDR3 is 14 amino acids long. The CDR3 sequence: CASTNTGTVYGYTF. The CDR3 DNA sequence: TGTGCCAGTACAAACACCGGGACAGTCTATGGCTACACCTTC.

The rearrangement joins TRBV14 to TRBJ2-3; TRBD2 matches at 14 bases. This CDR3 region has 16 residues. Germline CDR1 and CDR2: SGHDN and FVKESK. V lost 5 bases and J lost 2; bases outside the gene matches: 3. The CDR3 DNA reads TGTGCCAGCAGCAAGGGACTAGCGGGAGTCACAGATACGCAGTATTTT. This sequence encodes CASSKGLAGVTDTQYF.

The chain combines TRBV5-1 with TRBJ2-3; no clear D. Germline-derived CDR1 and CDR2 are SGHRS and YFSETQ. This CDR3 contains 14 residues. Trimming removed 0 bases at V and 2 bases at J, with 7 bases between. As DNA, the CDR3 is TGCGCCAGCAGCTTGGTTTTACTCACAGATACGCAGTATTTT. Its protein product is CASSLVLLTDTQYF.

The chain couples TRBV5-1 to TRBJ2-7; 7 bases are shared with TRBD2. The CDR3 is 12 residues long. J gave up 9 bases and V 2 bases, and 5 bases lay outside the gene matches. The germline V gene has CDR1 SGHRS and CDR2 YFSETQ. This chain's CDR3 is CASSLTGEGQYF. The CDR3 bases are TGCGCCAGCAGCTTAACCGGGGAGGGGCAGTACTTC. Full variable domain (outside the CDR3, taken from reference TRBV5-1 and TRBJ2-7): KAGVTQTPRYLIKTRGQQVTLSCSPISGHRSVSWYQQTPGQGLQFLFEYFSETQRNKGNFPGRFSGRQFSNSRSEMNVSTLELGDSALYLCASSLTGEGQYFGPGTRLTVT.

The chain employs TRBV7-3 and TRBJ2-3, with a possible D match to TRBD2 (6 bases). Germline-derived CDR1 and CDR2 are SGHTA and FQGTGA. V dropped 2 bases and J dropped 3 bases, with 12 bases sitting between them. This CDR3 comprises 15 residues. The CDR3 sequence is CASSLGIAGTDTQYF. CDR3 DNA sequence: TGTGCCAGCAGCTTAGGAATTGCGGGGACAGATACGCAGTATTTT.